This T cell receptor (beta chain) appears in the sequencing data of a study of blood T cell repertoires in COVID-19. The overall study: The United States, Italy and Spain were the sources of the acute and convalescent COVID-19 samples. PBMCs, B-cell-depleted T cells, or T cells provided the cDNA or gDNA that made up the material.

Source study methods: It was from reference gene primer amplification that nucleated cell counts were estimated. Here immunoSEQ multiplex PCR was the method, and the copy in TCRdb shows in-frame clones only, minus some. The V and J calls and clone size are taken from that table; D and trimming were inferred from the DNA. The data show about 55,000 clones, roughly 87% seen once. Enrollment of patients from Seattle took place during active infection, with longitudinal follow-up. The clonotype originates from a man aged 40-50 years with COVID-19, enrolled during active disease. Sequenced material: peripheral blood.

CDR3 in amino acids: CASSSGAATGELFF. CDR3 nucleotides: TGTGCCAGCAGTTCAGGGGCCGCCACCGGGGAGCTGTTTTTT. This chain uses TRBV28 with TRBJ2-2, with a possible D match to TRBD1 (6 bases). V was trimmed by 4 bases and J by 4 bases, leaving 10 bases between them. The CDR3 is 14 residues long. The germline CDR1 and CDR2 sequences are MDHEN and SYDVKM.